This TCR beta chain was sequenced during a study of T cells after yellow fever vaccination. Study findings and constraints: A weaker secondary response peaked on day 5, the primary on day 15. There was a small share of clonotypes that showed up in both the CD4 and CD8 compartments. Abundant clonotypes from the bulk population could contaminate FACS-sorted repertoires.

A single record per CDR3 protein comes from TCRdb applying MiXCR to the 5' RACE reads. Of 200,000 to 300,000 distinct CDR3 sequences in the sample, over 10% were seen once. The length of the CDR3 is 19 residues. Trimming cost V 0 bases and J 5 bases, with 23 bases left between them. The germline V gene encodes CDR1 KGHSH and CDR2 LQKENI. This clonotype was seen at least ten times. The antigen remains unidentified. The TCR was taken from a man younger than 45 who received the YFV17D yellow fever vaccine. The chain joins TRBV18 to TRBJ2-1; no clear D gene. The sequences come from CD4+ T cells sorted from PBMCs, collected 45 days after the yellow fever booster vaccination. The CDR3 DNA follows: TGTGCCAGCTCACCACCCCTCTCAAGCTGGGCGCAAAGGGACAATGAGCAGTTCTTC. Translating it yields CASSPPLSSWAQRDNEQFF.